This TCR beta chain is drawn from a study of OX40 agonist ivuxolimab in advanced cancers. Trimming took off 3 bases at V and 2 bases at J, with 14 bases between the two ends. The CDR3 is 16 residues long. Per the germline V gene, CDR1 is KGHSH and CDR2 is LQKENI. Using immunoSEQ multiplex PCR, the repertoire was profiled, and TCRdb retains in-frame clones only, with some absent. The data show some 83,000 clones, around 83% seen once. This rearrangement joins TRBV18 to TRBJ2-1; tentatively, D is TRBD1 (5 bases). The clonotype was recovered from an adult with an advanced solid tumor such as melanoma, head and neck, liver or kidney cancer. Source: CD4+ or CD8+ T cells sorted from blood, taken in a trial of the OX40 agonist ivuxolimab. CDR3 protein: CASSPRQSRTYNEQFF. The CDR3 DNA sequence: TGTGCCAGCTCACCTAGACAGTCACGAACCTACAATGAGCAGTTCTTC.